This T cell receptor beta chain was identified during a study of T-cell memory formation after mild COVID-19. Study-wide findings and caveats: The appearance of some responding clones in pre-infection memory suggested that cross-reactive memory joined.

Germline V CDR1 and CDR2: MNHEY, SVGAGI. The CDR3 is 16 amino acids. The J segment lost 4 bases and the V segment lost 5 bases, leaving 5 bases of the junction unmatched. The table lists this clonotype with many counts. Its antigen remains unknown. Constant-segment-primed 5'RACE gave TCR alpha and TCR beta cDNA libraries with sample barcodes and UMIs. TCRdb recomputed calls from the 5' RACE reads with MiXCR, one row per CDR3 protein. The sample shows tens of thousands of distinct CDR3 sequences, about 16% of them seen only once. Input material: PBMCs or a T cell subset sorted from them (not recorded which). The clonotype comes from a young man who had mild COVID-19 (a few samples of this study predate the infection). Cell type and time point are not known. The chain carries TRBV6-5 and TRBJ2-2; 12 bases line up with TRBD2. The CDR3 is CASSPWTSGATGELFF. Written as DNA, the CDR3 is TGTGCCAGCAGTCCTTGGACTAGCGGGGCCACCGGGGAGCTGTTTTTT.